This T cell receptor beta chain emerged from a study of blood T cell repertoires in COVID-19. Background on the study: COVID-19 samples collected from the United States, Italy and Spain covered acute and convalescent phases. Sample material is recorded as cDNA or gDNA derived from T cells, B-cell-depleted T cells, or PBMCs.

CDR3 length: 18 amino acids. Germline CDR1 LGHNA, CDR2 YNFKEQ. Trimming cost V 0 bases and J 6 bases; bases outside gene matches: 15. Measured with immunoSEQ multiplex PCR; TCRdb has only the in-frame clones, and not every one. The profile shows about 270,000 clones, 83% of them singletons. Sequenced material: peripheral blood. This receptor was taken from a woman between 50 and 59 years old who had recovered from COVID-19. The rearrangement links TRBV4-2 to TRBJ2-7, with 9 nucleotides matching TRBD2. The CDR3 is CASSQDWEPSAGGVEQYF. The DNA of the CDR3 is TGTGCCAGCAGCCAAGATTGGGAACCGTCAGCGGGGGGCGTCGAGCAGTACTTC.